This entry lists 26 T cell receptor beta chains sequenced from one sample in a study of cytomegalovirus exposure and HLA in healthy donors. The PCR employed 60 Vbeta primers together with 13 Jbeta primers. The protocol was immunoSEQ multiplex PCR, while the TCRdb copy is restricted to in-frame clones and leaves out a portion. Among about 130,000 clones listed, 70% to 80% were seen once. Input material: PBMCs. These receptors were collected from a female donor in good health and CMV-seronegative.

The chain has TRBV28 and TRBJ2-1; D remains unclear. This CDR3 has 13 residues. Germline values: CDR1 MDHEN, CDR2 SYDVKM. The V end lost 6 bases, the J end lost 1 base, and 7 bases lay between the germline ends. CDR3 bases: TGTGCCAGCAGGGGCCCTTCCTACAATGAGCAGTTCTTC. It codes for CASRGPSYNEQFF.

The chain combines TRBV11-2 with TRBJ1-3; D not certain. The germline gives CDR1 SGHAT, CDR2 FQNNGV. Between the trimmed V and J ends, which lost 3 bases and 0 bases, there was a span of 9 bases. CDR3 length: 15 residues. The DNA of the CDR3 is TGTGCCAGCAGCTTGTTGGTAGACTCTGGAAACACCATATATTTT. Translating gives CASSLLVDSGNTIYF.

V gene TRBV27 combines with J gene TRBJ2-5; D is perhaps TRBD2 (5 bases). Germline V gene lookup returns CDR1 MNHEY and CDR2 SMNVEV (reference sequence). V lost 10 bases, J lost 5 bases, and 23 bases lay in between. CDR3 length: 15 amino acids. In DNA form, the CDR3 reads TGTGCCACCATGGGCTTAGGACTTCTTAAGGAGACCCAGTACTTC. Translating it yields CATMGLGLLKETQYF.

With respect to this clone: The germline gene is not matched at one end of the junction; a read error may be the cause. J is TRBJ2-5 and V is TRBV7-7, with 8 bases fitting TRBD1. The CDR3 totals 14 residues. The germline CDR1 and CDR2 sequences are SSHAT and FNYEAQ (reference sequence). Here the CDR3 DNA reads TGTGCTAGCAGCTTGCAACAGGGGGAAGAGACCCAGTACTTC. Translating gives CASSLQQGEETQYF.

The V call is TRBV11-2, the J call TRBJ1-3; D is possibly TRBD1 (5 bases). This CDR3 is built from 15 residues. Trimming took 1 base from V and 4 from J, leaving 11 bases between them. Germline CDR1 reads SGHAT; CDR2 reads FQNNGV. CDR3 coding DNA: TGTGCCAGCAGCTTAGCTGGCCAGGGAGGAAACACCATATATTTT. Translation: CASSLAGQGGNTIYF. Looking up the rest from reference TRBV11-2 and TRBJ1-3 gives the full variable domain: EAGVAQSPRYKIIEKRQSVAFWCNPISGHATLYWYQQILGQGPKLLIQFQNNGVVDDSQLPKDRFSAERLKGVDSTLKIQPAKLEDSAVYLCASSLAGQGGNTIYFGEGSWLTVV.

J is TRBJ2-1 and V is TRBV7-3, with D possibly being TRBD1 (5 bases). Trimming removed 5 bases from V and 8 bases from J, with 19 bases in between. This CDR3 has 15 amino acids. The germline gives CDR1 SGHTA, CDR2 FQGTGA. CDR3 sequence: CASSLGSVGAYEQFF. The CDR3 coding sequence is TGTGCCAGCAGCCTAGGCAGCGTTGGGGCGTATGAGCAGTTCTTC.

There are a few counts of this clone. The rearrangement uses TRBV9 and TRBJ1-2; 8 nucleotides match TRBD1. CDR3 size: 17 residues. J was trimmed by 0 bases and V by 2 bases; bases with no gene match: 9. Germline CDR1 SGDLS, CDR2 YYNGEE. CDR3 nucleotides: TGTGCCAGCAGCGTCGCGACAGGGGACCTTACTAACTATGGCTACACCTTC. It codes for CASSVATGDLTNYGYTF.

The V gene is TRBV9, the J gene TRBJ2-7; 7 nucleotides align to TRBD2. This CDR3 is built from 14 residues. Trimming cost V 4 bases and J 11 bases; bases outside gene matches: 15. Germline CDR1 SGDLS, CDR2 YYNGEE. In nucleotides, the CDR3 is TGTGCCAGCAGCCCCGGAGCGATAGCGGGTAATGAGTACTTC. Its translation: CASSPGAIAGNEYF.

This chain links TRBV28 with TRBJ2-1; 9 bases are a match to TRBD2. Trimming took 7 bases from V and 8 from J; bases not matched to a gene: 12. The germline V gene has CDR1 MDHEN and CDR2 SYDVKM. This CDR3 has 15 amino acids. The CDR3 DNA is TGTGCCAGCACCCCCCCGCTAGCGGGAATCCATGAGCAGTTCTTC. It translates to CASTPPLAGIHEQFF.

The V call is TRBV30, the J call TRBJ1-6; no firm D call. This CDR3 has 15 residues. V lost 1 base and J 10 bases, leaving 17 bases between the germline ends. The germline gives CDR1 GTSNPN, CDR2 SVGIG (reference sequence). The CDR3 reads CAWSAGAGGGSPLHF. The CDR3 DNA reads TGTGCCTGGAGTGCCGGCGCGGGTGGAGGATCACCCCTCCACTTT.

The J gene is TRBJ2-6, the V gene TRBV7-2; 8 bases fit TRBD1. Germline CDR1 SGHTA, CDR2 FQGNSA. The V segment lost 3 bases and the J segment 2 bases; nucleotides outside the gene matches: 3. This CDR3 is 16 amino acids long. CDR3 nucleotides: TGTGCCAGCAGCTTCCACAGGGGGGCTGGGGCCAACGTCCTGACTTTC. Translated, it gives CASSFHRGAGANVLTF.

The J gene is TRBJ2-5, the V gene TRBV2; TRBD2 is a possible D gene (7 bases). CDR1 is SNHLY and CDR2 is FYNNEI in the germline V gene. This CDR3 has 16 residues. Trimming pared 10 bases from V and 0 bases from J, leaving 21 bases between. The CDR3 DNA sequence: TGTGCCAACACCCCGGACAGACTAGCTAACCAAGAGACCCAGTACTTC. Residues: CANTPDRLANQETQYF.

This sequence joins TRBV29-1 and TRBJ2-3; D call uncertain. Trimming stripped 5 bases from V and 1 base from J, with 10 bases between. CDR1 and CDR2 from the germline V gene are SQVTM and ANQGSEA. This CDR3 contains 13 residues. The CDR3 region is CSVRLTRTDTQYF. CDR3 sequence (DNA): TGCAGCGTTAGACTTACCCGCACAGATACGCAGTATTTT.

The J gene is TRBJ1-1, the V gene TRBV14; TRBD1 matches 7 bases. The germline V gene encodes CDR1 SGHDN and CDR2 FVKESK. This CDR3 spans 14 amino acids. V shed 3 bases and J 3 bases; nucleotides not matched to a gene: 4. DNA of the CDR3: TGTGCCAGCAGCCAGACAGGGAGGTACACTGAAGCTTTCTTT. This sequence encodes CASSQTGRYTEAFF.

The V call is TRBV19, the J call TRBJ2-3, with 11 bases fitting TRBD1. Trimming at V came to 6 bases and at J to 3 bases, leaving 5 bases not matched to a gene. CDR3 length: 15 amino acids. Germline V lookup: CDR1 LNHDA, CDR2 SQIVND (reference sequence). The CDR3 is CASSLGQGATDTQYF. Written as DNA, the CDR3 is TGTGCCAGTAGCCTCGGACAGGGGGCAACAGATACGCAGTATTTT.

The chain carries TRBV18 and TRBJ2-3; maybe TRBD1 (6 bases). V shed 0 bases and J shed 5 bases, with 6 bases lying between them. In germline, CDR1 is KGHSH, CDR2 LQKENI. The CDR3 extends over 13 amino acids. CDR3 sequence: CASSPPTGDTQYF. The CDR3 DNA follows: TGTGCCAGCTCACCACCGACAGGAGATACGCAGTATTTT. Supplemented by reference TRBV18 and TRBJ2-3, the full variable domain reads NAGVMQNPRHLVRRRGQEARLRCSPMKGHSHVYWYRQLPEEGLKFMVYLQKENIIDESGMPKERFSAEFPKEGPSILRIQQVVRGDSAAYFCASSPPTGDTQYFGPGTRLTVL.

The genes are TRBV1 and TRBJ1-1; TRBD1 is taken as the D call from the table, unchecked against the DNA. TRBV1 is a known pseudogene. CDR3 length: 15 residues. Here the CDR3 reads CTSSLSGGEDTEAFF. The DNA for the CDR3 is TGCACCAGCAGCCTGAGTGGGGGCGAAGACACTGAAGCTTTCTTT.

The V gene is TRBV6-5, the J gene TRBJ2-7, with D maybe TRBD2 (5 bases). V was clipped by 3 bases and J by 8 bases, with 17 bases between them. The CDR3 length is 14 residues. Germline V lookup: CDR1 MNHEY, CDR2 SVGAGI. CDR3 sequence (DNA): TGTGCCAGCAGTTATAGCGACGGACGCCGTAAGCAGTACTTC. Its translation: CASSYSDGRRKQYF.

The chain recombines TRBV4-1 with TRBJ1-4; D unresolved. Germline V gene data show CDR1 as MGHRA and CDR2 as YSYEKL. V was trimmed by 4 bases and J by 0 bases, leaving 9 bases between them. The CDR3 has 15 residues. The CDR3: CASSRSGATNEKLFF. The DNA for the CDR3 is TGCGCCAGCAGCCGAAGCGGAGCAACTAATGAAAAACTGTTTTTT.

The CDR3 is CSVQAGGVNEQYF. The CDR3 coding sequence is TGCAGCGTTCAAGCAGGGGGAGTGAACGAGCAGTACTTC. This chain uses TRBV29-1 with TRBJ2-7; 7 positions agree with TRBD1. The CDR3 is 13 residues long. V dropped 5 bases and J dropped 5; count of bases not matched to a gene: 9. Germline V CDR1 and CDR2: SQVTM, ANQGSEA.

This CDR3 reads CASSLSGRNEQFF. The CDR3 DNA sequence: TGTGCCAGCAGCCTTAGCGGGAGGAATGAGCAGTTCTTC. The J gene is TRBJ2-1, the V gene TRBV28; 10 nucleotides agree with TRBD2. The CDR3 extends over 13 amino acids. Germline lookup yields CDR1 MDHEN and CDR2 SYDVKM. With 6 bases clipped from V and 7 bases from J, the junction kept 3 bases outside the gene matches.

CDR3 residues: CASSSERGSYEQYF. CDR3 nucleotides: TGTGCCAGCAGCTCCGAGCGGGGCTCCTACGAGCAGTACTTC. The chain is built from TRBV11-2 and TRBJ2-7, with 7 bases fitting TRBD2. The CDR3 contains 14 residues. V lost 4 bases, J lost 0 bases, and 3 bases stayed unmatched. Germline CDR1 SGHAT, CDR2 FQNNGV.

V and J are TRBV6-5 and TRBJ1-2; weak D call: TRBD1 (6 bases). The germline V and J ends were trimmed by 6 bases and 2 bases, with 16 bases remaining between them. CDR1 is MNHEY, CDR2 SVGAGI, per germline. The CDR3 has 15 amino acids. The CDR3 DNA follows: TGTGCCAGCAGGGATAGACAGGCGGTGAACTATGGCTACACCTTC. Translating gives CASRDRQAVNYGYTF.

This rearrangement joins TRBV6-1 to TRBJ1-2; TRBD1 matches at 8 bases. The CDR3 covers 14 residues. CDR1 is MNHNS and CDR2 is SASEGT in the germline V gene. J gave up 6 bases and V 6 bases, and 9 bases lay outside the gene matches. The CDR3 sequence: CASRTGGTAHGYTF. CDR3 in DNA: TGTGCCAGCAGAACAGGGGGGACAGCCCATGGCTACACCTTC.

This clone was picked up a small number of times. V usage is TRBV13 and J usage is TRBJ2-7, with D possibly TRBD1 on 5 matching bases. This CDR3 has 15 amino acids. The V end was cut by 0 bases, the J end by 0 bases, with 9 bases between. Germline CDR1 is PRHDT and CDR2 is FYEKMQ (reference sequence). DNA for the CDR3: TGTGCCAGCAGCTTAGGACAGGCAAGCTCCTACGAGCAGTACTTC. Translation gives CASSLGQASSYEQYF.

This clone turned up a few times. The CDR3 reads CASSHPGQPQHF. CDR3 nucleotides: TGCGCCAGCAGCCATCCAGGGCAGCCCCAGCATTTT. The gene calls are TRBV4-1 and TRBJ1-5, with a tentative D call TRBD1 (5 bases). V was trimmed by 3 bases and J by 7 bases, leaving 7 bases between them. Germline V lookup: CDR1 MGHRA, CDR2 YSYEKL. The CDR3 length is 12 residues.